This T cell receptor (beta chain) stems from a study of blood T cell repertoires in COVID-19. Study-level information: The United States, Italy and Spain provided the acute and convalescent COVID-19 samples.

Method: immunoSEQ multiplex PCR; TCRdb's copy keeps in-frame clones and lacks some. The data contain 400,000 to 450,000 clones, around 91% of them singletons. Germline values: CDR1 LGHDT, CDR2 YNNKEL (reference sequence). The CDR3 spans 13 residues. V lost 0 bases and J 9 bases, leaving 9 bases between the germline ends. The chain couples TRBV3-1 (or the pseudogene TRBV3-2) to TRBJ2-1; no clear D gene. The sample consisted of peripheral blood. The source is a woman aged 40-49 years with COVID-19, enrolled during active disease. CDR3 in DNA: TGTGCCAGCAGCCAAGATTCACGGTTTGAGCAGTTCTTC. Translation: CASSQDSRFEQFF.